The 22 T cell receptor beta chains below were found in one sample sequenced in a study of CD8+CD57+ T cells in acquired aplastic anemia (dated by TCRdb to 2017 to 2018). Sequencing was carried out with an Illumina HiSeq 2000. Profiling of TCR beta VDJ combinations and CDR3 sequences used genomic DNA as the template. The public reads were run again by TCRdb, first through fastp at Q25 and then through MiXCR, and only productive beta chains were kept. Identical CDR3 protein sequences are pooled into one entry, listed with their most common genes and DNA. In this sample the table shows around 400,000 distinct CDR3 sequences, about two thirds of which occur a single time. The ten largest clonotypes hold more than 3.5% of the sample. Sequenced sample: sorted CD4+, CD8+, or CD8+CD57+ T cells (not recorded which) from PBMCs. Source of these receptors: a human donor in good health, serving as a control.

CDR3 loop: CASIVEAGSTEDFF. The CDR3 DNA sequence: TGTGCCAGCATTGTCGAAGCCGGTAGCACAGAAGACTTCTTT. This chain uses TRBV9 with TRBJ1-1, with D unclear. V gave up 6 bases and J gave up 14 bases, with 26 bases separating them. Germline V gives CDR1 SGDLS, CDR2 YYNGEE. This CDR3 contains 14 residues.

At least ten counts were recorded for this clonotype. The chain joins TRBV29-1 to TRBJ1-3, with TRBD1 matching 8 bases. The germline gives CDR1 SQVTM, CDR2 ANQGSEA. The CDR3 has 17 residues. V gave up 6 bases and J gave up 1 base; unmatched junction bases: 14. The CDR3: CSVDTYGTGLSGNTIYF. In nucleotides, the CDR3 is TGCAGCGTAGACACATATGGGACAGGACTATCTGGAAACACCATATATTTT. Supplemented by reference TRBV29-1 and TRBJ1-3, the full variable domain reads SAVISQKPSRDICQRGTSLTIQCQVDSQVTMMFWYRQQPGQSLTLIATANQGSEATYESGFVIDKFPISRPNLTFSTLTVSNMSPEDSSIYLCSVDTYGTGLSGNTIYFGEGSWLTVV.

The V call is TRBV25-1, the J call TRBJ2-7; D possibly corresponds to TRBD1 (6 bases). Trimming shortened V by 4 bases and J by 4 bases, and 14 bases separated the two germline ends. CDR3 length: 14 residues. CDR1 and CDR2 from the germline V gene are MGHDK and SYGVNS. The CDR3 loop is CASSVQGLRYEQYF. The CDR3 DNA sequence: TGTGCCAGCAGTGTGCAGGGGTTGAGGTACGAGCAGTACTTC.

The sample holds many counts of this clonotype. V usage is TRBV9 and J usage is TRBJ1-6, with TRBD1 matching 7 bases. J gave up 0 bases and V 1 base, and 4 bases lay outside the gene matches. CDR1 and CDR2 from the germline V gene are SGDLS and YYNGEE. The CDR3 covers 17 residues. The CDR3 sequence: CASSVSGGNSYNSPLHF. The CDR3 region has the DNA TGTGCCAGCAGCGTATCAGGGGGGAACTCCTATAATTCACCCCTCCACTTT.

This clonotype was detected many times. This chain links TRBV3-1 with TRBJ1-5; no clear D. This CDR3 is 14 amino acids long. Germline CDR1 reads LGHDT; CDR2 reads YNNKEL (reference sequence). V gave up 1 base and J gave up 10 bases, with 14 bases separating them. The CDR3 DNA is TGTGCCAGCAGCCAAGGGGCCGGGATGAGCCCCCAGCATTTT. Protein product: CASSQGAGMSPQHF.

About this clonotype itself: Here the CDR3 omits its conserved ending phenylalanine or tryptophan, so a read error is the likely source. Because the CDR3's place on the DNA is in doubt, the DNA is left out and the CDR3 is given as listed by TCRdb. The chain uses TRBV7-9 and TRBJ2-7; the table gives TRBD1 as D, unverified against the DNA. Counting both end residues, the CDR3 totals 13 amino acids. Germline assignment: CDR1 SEHNR and CDR2 FQNEAQ (reference sequence). CDR3: CASSLDQRANEYS.

This clonotype was seen many times. The chain uses TRBV2 and TRBJ1-2, with D unresolved. Germline V CDR1 and CDR2: SNHLY, FYNNEI. V dropped 4 bases and J dropped 8 bases, with 11 bases sitting between them. The CDR3 is made up of 12 amino acids. Here the CDR3 DNA reads TGTGCCAGCAGTGTTATGGAATCCGGCTACACCTTC. Protein: CASSVMESGYTF. The whole variable domain, remainder taken from reference TRBV2 and TRBJ1-2, is EPEVTQTPSHQVTQMGQEVILRCVPISNHLYFYWYRQILGQKVEFLVSFYNNEISEKSEIFDDQFSVERPDGSNFTLKIRSTKLEDSAMYFCASSVMESGYTFGSGTRLTVV.

The chain employs TRBV11-2 and TRBJ2-7, with D possibly TRBD1 on 6 matching bases. Trimming shortened V by 5 bases and J by 11 bases, and 13 bases separated the two germline ends. The CDR3 has 11 residues. The germline V gene encodes CDR1 SGHAT and CDR2 FQNNGV. The CDR3 region is CASSDRRQEYF. DNA of the CDR3: TGTGCCAGCAGCGACCGTCGACAGGAGTACTTC.

As DNA, the CDR3 is TGTGCCAGCAAGGTAGCCGCCGGAGGTGGCACAGATACGCAGTATTTT. It specifies CASKVAAGGGTDTQYF. The chain has TRBV6-4 and TRBJ2-3, with a possible D match to TRBD2 (5 bases). There are 16 residues in the CDR3. Trimming stripped 7 bases from V and 1 base from J, with 18 bases between. Germline assignment: CDR1 MRHNA and CDR2 SNTAGT.

This clonotype was seen repeatedly, ten times or more. The rearrangement uses TRBV5-1 and TRBJ2-5, with 8 bases matching TRBD2. In germline, CDR1 is SGHRS, CDR2 YFSETQ. This CDR3 has 15 amino acids. V dropped 2 bases and J dropped 2; count of bases not matched to a gene: 5. In DNA, the CDR3 is TGCGCCAGCAGCTTTGGCGGGGGGACGCAAGAGACCCAGTACTTC. Protein sequence: CASSFGGGTQETQYF.

With regard to this clonotype: A read error is likely, as this CDR3 ends without the conserved phenylalanine or tryptophan. No DNA is shown, since the ends of the CDR3 on it are uncertain; the CDR3 is the one TCRdb lists. This chain joins TRBV19 and TRBJ1-3; the DNA was not compared with TRBD1, the D call given in the table. The germline CDR1 and CDR2 sequences are LNHDA and SQIVND (reference sequence). The CDR3 sequence runs 16 residues, both termini included. CDR3 residues: CASSKAGEETQYFGPV.

This clonotype was recorded a few times. J is TRBJ1-4 and V is TRBV2, with D possibly TRBD1 on 5 matching bases. Trimming took off 5 bases at V and 0 bases at J, with 16 bases between the two ends. Looked up from germline, CDR1 is SNHLY and CDR2 is FYNNEI. The CDR3 has 17 amino acids. The CDR3 here is CASSYRGGGATNEKLFF. CDR3 nucleotide sequence: TGTGCCAGCAGTTACCGGGGGGGGGGAGCAACTAATGAAAAACTGTTTTTT. The full variable domain, in which reference TRBV2 and TRBJ1-4 provide the parts outside the CDR3, is EPEVTQTPSHQVTQMGQEVILRCVPISNHLYFYWYRQILGQKVEFLVSFYNNEISEKSEIFDDQFSVERPDGSNFTLKIRSTKLEDSAMYFCASSYRGGGATNEKLFFGSGTQLSVL.

A word on this clonotype: Because the CDR3 is missing its conserved closing phenylalanine or tryptophan, this is likely a read error. The limits of the CDR3 on the DNA are not certain, so only TCRdb's listed CDR3 is given. The chain is built from TRBV10-3 and TRBJ1-5. Germline assignment: CDR1 ENHRY and CDR2 SYGVKD. The CDR3 sequence runs 15 residues, both termini included. CDR3 sequence reads: CATSDLTGGRQATHS.

The CDR3 region has the DNA TGCAGCGTTGACCGGGGGTCATCGTCCGAGCAGTACTTC. Translating gives CSVDRGSSSEQYF. V usage is TRBV29-1 and J usage is TRBJ2-7; maybe TRBD2 (6 bases). From germline, CDR1 is SQVTM and CDR2 ANQGSEA. The V end was cut by 3 bases, the J end by 6 bases, with 15 bases between. CDR3 length: 13 amino acids.

As regards this clonotype: One junction end disagrees with the germline gene, perhaps due to a read error. The J gene is TRBJ1-1, the V gene TRBV9; D perhaps matches TRBD1 (5 bases). The germline gives CDR1 SGDLS, CDR2 YYNGEE. The CDR3 length is 14 residues. The CDR3 region has the DNA TGTGCCAGCAGCGTAGGCGCGGTGGTTGGGGCTGCTGTCTTT. It specifies CASSVGAVVGAAVF.

This clonotype has only a few counts. The genes are TRBV29-1 and TRBJ1-2; D may be TRBD1 (5 bases). The CDR3 is made up of 15 amino acids. In germline, CDR1 is SQVTM, CDR2 ANQGSEA. V was trimmed by 0 bases and J by 5 bases, leaving 16 bases between them. The CDR3 is CSVEDLGAGDYGYTF. The CDR3 nucleotides read TGCAGCGTTGAAGATCTAGGGGCCGGGGATTATGGCTACACCTTC.

Remarks on this clonotype: Germline is not matched at one junction end, which may reflect a read error. The rearrangement uses TRBV29-1 and TRBJ1-2; D ambiguous. Germline V gives CDR1 SQVTM, CDR2 ANQGSEA. This CDR3 contains 14 residues. The CDR3 loop reads CSAKDEAGIRGFTF. DNA for the CDR3: TGCAGTGCTAAAGATGAGGCAGGCATACGCGGCTTCACCTTC.

This clonotype has more than one count but fewer than ten. J is TRBJ1-1 and V is TRBV19; 11 positions agree with TRBD1. Per the germline V gene, CDR1 is LNHDA and CDR2 is SQIVND (reference sequence). Trimming removed 5 bases from V and 4 bases from J; junction bases left unmatched: 9. The CDR3 consists of 16 residues. The CDR3 DNA is TGTGCCAGTAGTGGGGGCTCTGGACAGGGGGCCACTGAAGCTTTCTTT. Translation: CASSGGSGQGATEAFF.

The chain combines TRBV19 with TRBJ1-2; weak D call: TRBD1 (6 bases). V was clipped by 5 bases and J by 0 bases, with 10 bases between them. CDR3 size: 14 residues. Germline CDR1 and CDR2: LNHDA and SQIVND (reference sequence). This chain's CDR3 is CASSPWTANYGYTF. The CDR3 DNA is TGTGCCAGTAGTCCCTGGACAGCTAACTATGGCTACACCTTC.

This clonotype came up many times. The V gene is TRBV6-1, the J gene TRBJ2-3, with a tentative D call TRBD1 (5 bases). Germline CDR1 reads MNHNS; CDR2 reads SASEGT. This CDR3 has 14 residues. Trimming took 2 bases from V and 4 from J, leaving 10 bases between them. DNA for the CDR3: TGTGCCAGCAGTGAACAGGGTGGGGCAGATACGCAGTATTTT. Amino acid sequence: CASSEQGGADTQYF.

As concerns this clonotype: The final CDR3 position lacks the conserved phenylalanine or tryptophan, pointing to a likely read error. Because the CDR3's place on the DNA is in doubt, the DNA is left out and the CDR3 is given as listed by TCRdb. The chain recombines TRBV2 with TRBJ1-6. The V gene's germline CDR1 is SNHLY and CDR2 FYNNEI. The CDR3 adds up to 15 amino acids, both ends counted. CDR3 residues: CASSHGGEADTPFHV.

This chain joins TRBV20-1 and TRBJ1-5; 8 bases match TRBD1. J was trimmed by 6 bases and V by 6 bases; bases with no gene match: 7. Germline CDR1 is DFQATT and CDR2 is SNEGSKA (reference sequence). The CDR3 length is 13 residues. The CDR3 nucleotides read TGCAGTGCCACGACAGGGGAATTTCAGCCCCAGCATTTT. Protein sequence: CSATTGEFQPQHF.